Shown below are 24 T cell receptor beta chains from a single sample sequenced in a study of molecular identifiers for immune sequencing clone quantification. Each CDR3 protein is one row after TCRdb ran MiXCR on the PCR reads. Of some 100,000 distinct CDR3 sequences listed, under 40% were seen once; the top ten hold approximately 4%. The sample was naive CD8+ T cells from blood, with Jurkat cell RNA spiked in. Noted subset: FACS-sorted CD8+CD4-CCR7+CD45RA+ naive T cells. These receptors all stem from a human donor in good health. Some libraries in this study had Jurkat cell RNA spiked in.

This sequence joins TRBV27 and TRBJ2-3; D unresolved. The ends were cut back, 3 bases at V and 1 base at J, with 11 bases in the middle. The CDR3 is 15 residues long. Germline lookup yields CDR1 MNHEY and CDR2 SMNVEV (reference sequence). The CDR3 is CASSLFGGRTDTQYF. DNA for the CDR3: TGTGCCAGCAGTTTGTTTGGCGGACGCACAGATACGCAGTATTTT.

Regarding this clonotype: This may be a read error: a much more frequent sequence differs by one nucleotide. The chain has TRBV20-1 and TRBJ1-4, with 8 bases lining up with TRBD1. Germline V lookup: CDR1 DFQATT, CDR2 SNEGSKA (reference sequence). The CDR3 loop spans 15 amino acids. CDR3 bases: TGCGGTGCTAGAACCCAGGGGGCGACTAATGAAAAACTGTTTTTT. Translating it yields CGARTQGATNEKLFF.

The chain combines TRBV12-3 or TRBV12-4 with TRBJ2-5, with D possibly matching TRBD2 (6 bases). With 1 base removed from V and 7 bases from J, the gap between germline ends came to 13 bases. The CDR3 covers 14 residues. The CDR3, as DNA: TGTGCCAGCAGTTTAGAGGGAATGGGAGGGACCCAGTACTTC. This encodes CASSLEGMGGTQYF.

With regard to this clonotype: This likely comes from a read error, as the CDR3 has no conserved phenylalanine or tryptophan at its end. This chain uses TRBV28 with TRBJ2-7; D is perhaps TRBD1 (6 bases). Germline V gene sequence: CDR1 MDHEN, CDR2 SYDVKM. The CDR3 sequence is 13 residues long. Deletions cut 6 bases from V and 6 bases from J, with 15 bases between. CDR3 region: CASSPSGVGEQYY. The CDR3 DNA is TGTGCCAGCAGCCCGTCAGGGGTAGGCGAGCAGTACTAC.

The table lists this clonotype with a few counts. This chain links TRBV7-9 with TRBJ2-7, with D perhaps matching TRBD1 or TRBD2 (5 bases each). With 5 bases removed from V and 0 bases from J, the gap between germline ends came to 11 bases. CDR3 size: 14 residues. Germline V gene sequence: CDR1 SEHNR, CDR2 FQNEAQ (reference sequence). In nucleotides, the CDR3 is TGTGCCAGCAGCCTCCGGGACCACTCCTACGAGCAGTACTTC. It encodes CASSLRDHSYEQYF.

This clonotype turned up a few times. This chain uses TRBV7-2 with TRBJ2-5, with D possibly matching TRBD2 (6 bases). The CDR3 runs 15 residues. The germline V gene encodes CDR1 SGHTA and CDR2 FQGNSA. Between the trimmed V and J ends, which lost 2 bases and 5 bases, there was a span of 15 bases. CDR3 residues: CASSLSPGEAETQYF. CDR3 in DNA: TGTGCCAGCAGCTTAAGTCCGGGGGAAGCGGAGACCCAGTACTTC.

This chain links TRBV6-5 with TRBJ2-7; D gene ambiguous. CDR1 is MNHEY, CDR2 SVGAGI, per germline. Trimming removed 0 bases from V and 7 bases from J, with 10 bases in between. This CDR3 contains 13 residues. The CDR3 coding sequence is TGTGCCAGCAGTTACTCGCACTACGGGGAGCAGTACTTC. Translating it yields CASSYSHYGEQYF.

This clonotype was seen many times. The rearrangement uses TRBV20-1 and TRBJ1-3, with a possible D match to TRBD1 (5 bases). The V and J ends lost 5 bases and 3 bases respectively, with 14 bases between them. This CDR3 has 14 amino acids. The germline V gene has CDR1 DFQATT and CDR2 SNEGSKA (reference sequence). The CDR3: CSAPDRRRGNTIYF. The DNA of the CDR3 is TGCAGTGCTCCAGACAGACGTCGTGGAAACACCATATATTTT.

The table lists this clonotype with a count of one. The missing conserved phenylalanine or tryptophan at the end of this CDR3 makes a read error likely. This rearrangement joins TRBV2 to TRBJ2-7, with D possibly matching TRBD2 (5 bases). Germline V gene sequence: CDR1 SNHLY, CDR2 FYNNEI. Trimming shortened V by 6 bases and J by 3 bases, and 15 bases separated the two germline ends. The CDR3 extends over 14 amino acids. CDR3 sequence: CASSALAGDYEQYY. The CDR3 nucleotides read TGTGCCAGCAGCGCCCTAGCAGGTGACTACGAGCAGTACTAC.

This clonotype was counted ten times or more. The chain is built from TRBV6-2 or TRBV6-3 and TRBJ2-3; a possible D gene is TRBD2 (5 bases). Germline assignment: CDR1 MNHEY and CDR2 SVGEGT. The CDR3 sequence is 12 residues long. Trimming left V 8 bases short and J 2 bases short, with 8 bases between. CDR3 in DNA: TGTGCCAGCTACGACTACACAGATACGCAGTATTTT. This gives the protein CASYDYTDTQYF.

V is TRBV28 and J is TRBJ2-3, with TRBD2 matching over 10 bases. Looked up from germline, CDR1 is MDHEN and CDR2 is SYDVKM. Trimming removed 2 bases from V and 0 bases from J; junction bases left unmatched: 5. CDR3 length: 17 residues. Here the CDR3 reads CASSLTLAGTSTDTQYF. Here the CDR3 DNA reads TGTGCCAGCAGTTTAACACTAGCGGGAACTAGCACAGATACGCAGTATTTT. The full variable domain, its missing parts supplied by reference TRBV28 and TRBJ2-3, is DVKVTQSSRYLVKRTGEKVFLECVQDMDHENMFWYRQDPGLGLRLIYFSYDVKMKEKGDIPEGYSVSREKKERFSLILESASTNQTSMYLCASSLTLAGTSTDTQYFGPGTRLTVL.

This chain links TRBV28 with TRBJ2-3, with 9 bases matching TRBD2. The CDR3 is 18 residues long. Per the germline V gene, CDR1 is MDHEN and CDR2 is SYDVKM. Trimming took 5 bases from V and 4 from J; bases not matched to a gene: 16. The CDR3 sequence: CASSTSGLACAPPDTQYF. CDR3 coding DNA: TGTGCCAGCAGTACTTCTGGACTAGCGTGCGCCCCCCCAGATACGCAGTATTTT.

The gene calls are TRBV7-8 and TRBJ2-3, with D uncertain. V was pared by 1 base and J by 6 bases, with 14 bases between. CDR1 is SGHVS, CDR2 FQNEAQ, per germline. The CDR3 length is 15 residues. CDR3 nucleotide sequence: TGTGCCAGCAGCTTAGTTGGGTCAGGCTCCGATACGCAGTATTTT. This sequence encodes CASSLVGSGSDTQYF.

This clonotype was observed many times. J is TRBJ2-3 and V is TRBV19, with D unclear. The CDR3 spans 16 residues. Trimming shortened V by 4 bases and J by 3 bases, and 17 bases separated the two germline ends. Germline CDR1 is LNHDA and CDR2 is SQIVND (reference sequence). CDR3: CASSTKLELGTDTQYF. The CDR3 DNA is TGTGCCAGTAGTACCAAGCTGGAGCTGGGTACAGATACGCAGTATTTT.

The rearrangement uses TRBV9 and TRBJ2-2; either TRBD1 or TRBD2 may fit D (5 bases each). This CDR3 is built from 15 residues. V was shortened by 4 bases and J by 3 bases, with 13 bases between the two germline ends. Germline-derived CDR1 and CDR2 are SGDLS and YYNGEE. The CDR3 loop is CASSPRGIDTGELFF. The CDR3 region has the DNA TGTGCCAGCAGCCCTCGGGGCATTGACACCGGGGAGCTGTTTTTT.

This clonotype was counted ten times or more. This chain joins TRBV2 and TRBJ2-7; TRBD1 might be the D (5 bases). The CDR3 spans 12 residues. CDR1 is SNHLY and CDR2 is FYNNEI in the germline V gene. Trimming pared 11 bases from V and 0 bases from J, leaving 11 bases between. CDR3 in amino acids: CAQGRGSYEQYF. In DNA, the CDR3 is TGTGCCCAGGGCCGAGGCTCCTACGAGCAGTACTTC.

The V and J genes are TRBV20-1 and TRBJ2-3; 8 bases map to TRBD2. The trim removed 6 bases at V and 2 bases at J, leaving 4 bases unmatched. The germline CDR1 and CDR2 sequences are DFQATT and SNEGSKA (reference sequence). This CDR3 is built from 13 residues. Written as DNA, the CDR3 is TGCAGTGCGACTAGCGAGTACACAGATACGCAGTATTTT. Translating gives CSATSEYTDTQYF.

This clonotype is a singleton in its sample. The CDR3 does not close with the conserved phenylalanine or tryptophan, likely indicating a read error. The gene calls are TRBV10-3 and TRBJ2-7; 7 positions match TRBD1. The CDR3 has 13 amino acids. With V trimmed by 6 bases and J by 0 bases, 2 bases remained unmatched. Looked up from germline, CDR1 is ENHRY and CDR2 is SYGVKD. Written as DNA, the CDR3 is TGTGCCATCAGGGGGGACAGCTCCTACGAGCAGTACATC. Translating it yields CAIRGDSSYEQYI.

This clonotype was found many times. This rearrangement joins TRBV29-1 to TRBJ1-3; D remains unclear. The CDR3 is made up of 14 amino acids. CDR1 and CDR2 (germline): SQVTM, ANQGSEA. V lost 3 bases and J 2 bases, leaving 11 bases between the germline ends. The CDR3 region has the DNA TGCAGCGTTGACTCGGAGGATCCTGGAAACACCATATATTTT. Translated: CSVDSEDPGNTIYF.

This clonotype was found a few times. The gene calls are TRBV5-6 and TRBJ2-7, with D hard to call. The CDR3 has 12 amino acids. The V gene's germline CDR1 is SGHDT and CDR2 YYEEEE. Trimming shortened V by 2 bases and J by 5 bases, and 8 bases separated the two germline ends. The CDR3 DNA sequence: TGTGCCAGCAGCTTTGGGTCCCACGAGCAGTACTTC. As protein: CASSFGSHEQYF.

The table lists this clonotype with many counts. The rearrangement joins TRBV28 to TRBJ1-2; maybe TRBD1 (6 bases). V lost 2 bases and J lost 8, with 15 bases in between. CDR1 MDHEN and CDR2 SYDVKM come from the germline V gene. The CDR3 is 14 residues long. The CDR3 here is CASSLTLGGQGYTF. The DNA of the CDR3 is TGTGCCAGCAGTTTAACGTTGGGGGGCCAAGGCTACACCTTC.

Note on this clonotype: It may be a read error: a sequence one base away is much more abundant. This rearrangement joins TRBV4-3 to TRBJ1-1, with D perhaps matching TRBD1 (5 bases). Germline V CDR1 and CDR2: LGHNA, YSLEER. The CDR3 is made up of 15 amino acids. CDR3 sequence: CASRQGPQGGTEAFF. The CDR3 DNA follows: TGCGCCAGCCGCCAAGGACCCCAGGGCGGCACTGAAGCTTTCTTT.

This clonotype was detected only a few times. The chain is built from TRBV7-9 and TRBJ2-7; D may be TRBD1 (7 bases). V lost 5 bases to trimming and J lost 2 bases, with 19 bases between them. CDR1 SEHNR and CDR2 FQNEAQ come from the germline V gene (reference sequence). This CDR3 contains 16 residues. CDR3 in amino acids: CASSPPAAGGTYEQYF. CDR3 in DNA: TGTGCCAGCAGCCCCCCAGCCGCAGGGGGGACCTACGAGCAGTACTTC.

The CDR3 coding sequence is TGTGCCAGCAGAATACCGGGACAGGGGGAAACTTTCTTT. It translates to CASRIPGQGETFF. The rearrangement uses TRBV28 and TRBJ1-1; the match to TRBD1 covers 11 bases. The CDR3 contains 13 residues. V dropped 6 bases and J dropped 12; count of bases not matched to a gene: 9. Germline V gene sequence: CDR1 MDHEN, CDR2 SYDVKM.